This entry lists 18 T cell receptor beta chains sequenced from one sample in a study of technical replicates of blood from a handful of donors. Some clones are missing from TCRdb's copy, which holds only in-frame ones; the method was immunoSEQ multiplex PCR. Of about 76,000 clones in the sample, 90% to 95% were seen once. The sample consisted of T cells isolated from PBMCs. These receptors were taken from a human donor in good health.

The chain has TRBV10-2 and TRBJ2-1, with TRBD2 matching 10 bases. The CDR3 is made up of 16 amino acids. Trimming cost V 6 bases and J 11 bases; bases outside gene matches: 16. Germline V gives CDR1 WSHSY, CDR2 SAAADI. Here the CDR3 reads CASSAYLAGAAMKQFF. The CDR3 coding sequence is TGCGCCAGCAGCGCCTACCTAGCGGGAGCTGCAATGAAGCAGTTCTTC.

The chain couples TRBV5-1 to TRBJ2-7; 15 positions match TRBD2. The CDR3 consists of 18 residues. V lost 2 bases and J lost 4; bases outside the gene matches: 10. The germline V gene has CDR1 SGHRS and CDR2 YFSETQ. CDR3 in DNA: TGCGCCAGCAGCTTAGGACTAGCGGGAGGGGTAGGGATATACGAGCAGTACTTC. This encodes CASSLGLAGGVGIYEQYF. Full variable domain (missing parts from reference TRBV5-1 and TRBJ2-7): KAGVTQTPRYLIKTRGQQVTLSCSPISGHRSVSWYQQTPGQGLQFLFEYFSETQRNKGNFPGRFSGRQFSNSRSEMNVSTLELGDSALYLCASSLGLAGGVGIYEQYFGPGTRLTVT.

The chain carries TRBV5-1 and TRBJ2-3; TRBD2 aligns across 9 bases. The CDR3 is made up of 18 amino acids. Per the germline V gene, CDR1 is SGHRS and CDR2 is YFSETQ. After removal of 1 base from V and 0 bases from J, the junction contained 9 bases not matched to a gene. CDR3 sequence (DNA): TGCGCCAGCAGCTTGTCGTCGCGGGGGGGCGGTAGCACAGATACGCAGTATTTT. Its protein product is CASSLSSRGGGSTDTQYF.

V is TRBV4-1 and J is TRBJ1-4; 10 bases are a match to TRBD1. This CDR3 region has 16 residues. The V gene's germline CDR1 is MGHRA and CDR2 YSYEKL. Germline trimming cut 6 bases from V and 0 bases from J; bases unmatched to any gene: 4. CDR3 loop: CASSDRGPATNEKLFF. CDR3 DNA: TGCGCCAGCAGTGACAGGGGGCCAGCAACTAATGAAAAACTGTTTTTT.

The rearrangement links TRBV7-8 to TRBJ1-1; possible D gene TRBD1, 6 bases. CDR1 is SGHVS, CDR2 FQNEAQ, per germline. The ends were cut back, 4 bases at V and 1 base at J, with 16 bases in the middle. This CDR3 contains 16 residues. This CDR3 is CASSSGVRSGNTEAFF. The CDR3 DNA reads as TGTGCCAGCAGCTCAGGGGTGAGGTCCGGGAACACTGAAGCTTTCTTT.

This chain uses TRBV28 with TRBJ2-5; D call uncertain. CDR1 and CDR2 (germline): MDHEN, SYDVKM. This CDR3 is built from 18 residues. Trimming removed 6 bases at V and 1 base at J, with 24 bases between. CDR3 amino acids: CASSTLTPVLLVQETQYF. The CDR3 bases are TGTGCCAGCAGCACTTTGACCCCCGTCCTCCTAGTCCAAGAGACCCAGTACTTC.

The chain joins TRBV6-1 to TRBJ2-7, with D possibly matching TRBD2 (5 bases). Trimming stripped 3 bases from V and 4 bases from J, with 13 bases between. The CDR3 totals 14 residues. Germline V gene data show CDR1 as MNHNS and CDR2 as SASEGT. The CDR3: CASSDPGTRYEQYF. The CDR3 nucleotides are TGTGCCAGCAGTGATCCGGGAACGCGTTACGAGCAGTACTTC.

The rearrangement uses TRBV28 and TRBJ1-3; TRBD1 might be the D (5 bases). This CDR3 spans 16 amino acids. Trimming took off 8 bases at V and 6 bases at J, with 23 bases between the two ends. CDR1 is MDHEN, CDR2 SYDVKM, per germline. The CDR3 DNA reads as TGTGCCAGCGGGGATGCATCGGTGCGGGGCCCAAACACCATATATTTT. Protein sequence: CASGDASVRGPNTIYF.

The CDR3 DNA follows: TGTGCCAGCTCACCACCTGAAATCGGGACTTATGGCTACACCTTC. It translates to CASSPPEIGTYGYTF. The rearrangement joins TRBV18 to TRBJ1-2; D might be TRBD1 (5 bases). The V gene's germline CDR1 is KGHSH and CDR2 LQKENI. The CDR3 covers 15 residues. V was clipped by 0 bases and J by 5 bases, with 13 bases between them.

The rearrangement joins TRBV11-2 to TRBJ2-7; D not certain. Germline loops: CDR1 SGHAT, CDR2 FQNNGV. This CDR3 is built from 14 residues. V gave up 1 base and J gave up 5 bases, with 12 bases separating them. The CDR3 loop is CASSLARSTHEQYF. CDR3 nucleotide sequence: TGTGCCAGCAGCTTAGCGAGGAGTACCCACGAGCAGTACTTC.

This chain links TRBV18 with TRBJ2-5; D not resolved. This CDR3 spans 12 amino acids. V lost 3 bases and J 1 base, leaving 3 bases between the germline ends. Germline CDR1 reads KGHSH; CDR2 reads LQKENI. CDR3: CASSPIQETQYF. The CDR3, as DNA: TGTGCCAGCTCACCCATCCAAGAGACCCAGTACTTC.

The J gene is TRBJ2-5, the V gene TRBV28, with D uncertain. Germline CDR1 reads MDHEN; CDR2 reads SYDVKM. The CDR3 is 11 amino acids. Trimming cost V 3 bases and J 3 bases, with 2 bases left between them. CDR3: CASSFEETQYF. CDR3 nucleotides: TGTGCCAGCAGTTTCGAAGAGACCCAGTACTTC.

The rearrangement links TRBV6-4 to TRBJ1-6; D is undetermined. CDR1 and CDR2 (germline): MRHNA, SNTAGT. V lost 2 bases, J lost 7 bases, and 6 bases lay in between. The CDR3 totals 13 residues. The CDR3 spells CASSDEPNSPLHF. Written as DNA, the CDR3 is TGTGCCAGCAGTGACGAGCCGAATTCACCCCTCCACTTT.

V gene TRBV11-1 combines with J gene TRBJ2-5; 8 bases match TRBD1. The CDR3 runs 17 residues. V shed 5 bases and J 3 bases; nucleotides not matched to a gene: 14. Germline CDR1 is SGHAT and CDR2 is FQDESV (reference sequence). CDR3 protein: CASSTAGTGRPKETQYF. The CDR3, as DNA: TGTGCCAGCAGCACCGCCGGGACAGGAAGGCCAAAAGAGACCCAGTACTTC. The complete variable domain, with remaining parts taken from reference TRBV11-1 and TRBJ2-5, reads EAEVAQSPRYKITEKSQAVAFWCDPISGHATLYWYRQILGQGPELLVQFQDESVVDDSQLPKDRFSAERLKGVDSTLKIQPAELGDSAMYLCASSTAGTGRPKETQYFGPGTRLLVL.

The chain recombines TRBV2 with TRBJ1-2, with D tentatively TRBD1 (6 bases). V lost 2 bases, J lost 2 bases, and 6 bases lay in between. The germline CDR1 and CDR2 sequences are SNHLY and FYNNEI. The CDR3 contains 13 residues. The DNA for the CDR3 is TGTGCCAGCAGTGAAAGGGGGAACTATGGCTACACCTTC. This encodes CASSERGNYGYTF.

The chain employs TRBV7-9 and TRBJ1-1, with 7 bases matching TRBD1. V was clipped by 4 bases and J by 1 base; unmatched bases: 9. CDR1 is SEHNR and CDR2 is FQNEAQ in the germline V gene (reference sequence). The CDR3 totals 16 residues. The CDR3 protein is CASSSRPGTANTEAFF. The CDR3 nucleotides are TGTGCCAGCAGCTCACGTCCCGGGACAGCGAACACTGAAGCTTTCTTT.

V is TRBV2 and J is TRBJ1-1; 8 bases are shared with TRBD1. This CDR3 has 15 residues. Germline V gene data show CDR1 as SNHLY and CDR2 as FYNNEI. Losses at the gene ends were 3 bases for V and 6 bases for J; bases not matched to a gene: 9. This CDR3 is CASSDWPRGLPEAFF. The CDR3 nucleotides read TGTGCCAGCAGTGATTGGCCCAGGGGGCTTCCTGAAGCTTTCTTT.

This chain's CDR3 is CASSSTRDPDYGYTF. The DNA of the CDR3 is TGTGCCAGCAGCTCTACGAGGGATCCTGACTATGGCTACACCTTC. The chain has TRBV13 and TRBJ1-2; no reliable D call. The CDR3 consists of 15 residues. Trimming cost V 4 bases and J 3 bases, with 15 bases left between them. Looked up from germline, CDR1 is PRHDT and CDR2 is FYEKMQ (reference sequence).